The entry below describes one T cell receptor beta chain. Its antigen is as yet unknown. This sample was included in a study of blood T cells in healthy people across ages. Study-level findings and limits: Both naive CD4+ cell counts and diversity were greater in long-lived donors than in aged donors. With unsorted PBMCs, a conclusive comparison of naive versus antigen-experienced cells was not possible.

Germline V gene sequence: CDR1 DFQATT, CDR2 SNEGSKA (reference sequence). CDR3 size: 15 residues. Drawn from each donor were roughly 10 milliliters of peripheral blood. It was with a sample-barcoded 5' primer and a J-beta primer mix that a second PCR of about 6 to 12 cycles was run. The yield of each sample was at least 3 million CDR3-containing paired-end reads. TCRdb called the 5' RACE reads again in MiXCR, with one record for every CDR3 protein. Among 1.4 million or so distinct CDR3 sequences listed, around 40% were seen once. This sequence was found in a woman younger than 35 in good health. The specimen was blood. The V call is TRBV20-1, the J call TRBJ2-7, with TRBD2 as a possible D gene (5 bases). The DNA end is more similar to TRBJ2-5, so the J call may be wrong. The CDR3 DNA sequence: TGCAGTGCTTCTATCCGACGGGGTCGGGGAGAGACCCAGTACTTC. Its translation is CSASIRRGRGETQYF.